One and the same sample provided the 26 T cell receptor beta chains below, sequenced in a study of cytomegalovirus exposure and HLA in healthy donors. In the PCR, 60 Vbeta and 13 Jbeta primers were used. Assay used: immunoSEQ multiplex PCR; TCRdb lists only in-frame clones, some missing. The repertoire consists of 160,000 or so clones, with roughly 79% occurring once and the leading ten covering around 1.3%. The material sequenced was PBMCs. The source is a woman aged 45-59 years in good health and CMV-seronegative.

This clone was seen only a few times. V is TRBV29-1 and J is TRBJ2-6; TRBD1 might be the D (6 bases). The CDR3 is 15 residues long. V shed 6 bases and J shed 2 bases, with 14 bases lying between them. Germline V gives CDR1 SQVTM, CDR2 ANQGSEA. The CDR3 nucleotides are TGCAGCGTACGGGACAAAGGGCCTGGGGCCAACGTCCTGACTTTC. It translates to CSVRDKGPGANVLTF.

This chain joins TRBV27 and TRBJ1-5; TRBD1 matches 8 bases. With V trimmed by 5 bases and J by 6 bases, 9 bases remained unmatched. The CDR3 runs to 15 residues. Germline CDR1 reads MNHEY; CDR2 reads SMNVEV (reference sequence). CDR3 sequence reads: CASSLDRGAGQPQHF. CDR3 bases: TGTGCCAGCAGTCTCGACAGGGGTGCGGGTCAGCCCCAGCATTTT.

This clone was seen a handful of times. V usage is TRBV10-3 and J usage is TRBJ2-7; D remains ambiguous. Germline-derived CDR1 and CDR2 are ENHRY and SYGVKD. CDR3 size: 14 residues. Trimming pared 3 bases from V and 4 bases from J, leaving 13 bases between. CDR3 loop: CAISDPDSIYEQYF. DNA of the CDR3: TGTGCCATCAGTGATCCCGACTCGATATACGAGCAGTACTTC.

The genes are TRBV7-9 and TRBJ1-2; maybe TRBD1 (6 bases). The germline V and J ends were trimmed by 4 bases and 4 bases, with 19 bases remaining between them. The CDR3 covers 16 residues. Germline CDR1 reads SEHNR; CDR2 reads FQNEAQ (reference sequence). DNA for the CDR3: TGTGCCAGCAGCTCTTGGGATCAGGGGTTTGGCTATGGCTACACCTTC. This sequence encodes CASSSWDQGFGYGYTF.

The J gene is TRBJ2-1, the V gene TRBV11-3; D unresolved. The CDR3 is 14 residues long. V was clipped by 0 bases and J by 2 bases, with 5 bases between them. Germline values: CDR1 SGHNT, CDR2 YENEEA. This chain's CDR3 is CASSLEFTYNEQFF. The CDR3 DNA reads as TGTGCCAGCAGCTTAGAATTCACCTACAATGAGCAGTTCTTC.

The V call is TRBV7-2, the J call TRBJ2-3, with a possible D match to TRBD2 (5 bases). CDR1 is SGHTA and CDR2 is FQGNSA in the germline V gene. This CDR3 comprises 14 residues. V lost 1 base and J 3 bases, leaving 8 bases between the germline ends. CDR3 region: CASSLVRETDTQYF. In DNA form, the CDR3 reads TGTGCCAGCAGCTTAGTACGGGAAACAGATACGCAGTATTTT.

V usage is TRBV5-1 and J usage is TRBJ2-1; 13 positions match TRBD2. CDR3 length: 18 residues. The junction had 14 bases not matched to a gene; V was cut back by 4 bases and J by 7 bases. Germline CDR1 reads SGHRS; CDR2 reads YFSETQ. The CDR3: CASSPSGWGLAGKNEQFF. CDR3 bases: TGCGCCAGCAGCCCTTCGGGCTGGGGACTAGCGGGAAAGAATGAGCAGTTCTTC.

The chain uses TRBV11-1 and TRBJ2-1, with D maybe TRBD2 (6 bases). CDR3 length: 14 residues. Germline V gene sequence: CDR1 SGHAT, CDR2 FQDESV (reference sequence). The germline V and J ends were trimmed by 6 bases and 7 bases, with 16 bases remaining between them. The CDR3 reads CASSRLGLENEQFF. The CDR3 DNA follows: TGTGCCAGCAGTCGACTAGGGTTGGAAAATGAGCAGTTCTTC.

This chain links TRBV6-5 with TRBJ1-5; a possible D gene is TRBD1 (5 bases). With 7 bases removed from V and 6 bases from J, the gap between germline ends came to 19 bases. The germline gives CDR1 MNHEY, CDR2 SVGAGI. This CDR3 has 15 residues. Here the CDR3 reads CASKRGSRGGQPQHF. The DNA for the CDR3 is TGTGCCAGCAAGCGGGGTTCGCGGGGCGGTCAGCCCCAGCATTTT.

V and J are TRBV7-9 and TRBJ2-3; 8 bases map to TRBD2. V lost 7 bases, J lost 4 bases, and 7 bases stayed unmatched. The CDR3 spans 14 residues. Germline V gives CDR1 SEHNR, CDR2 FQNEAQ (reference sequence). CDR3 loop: CASTASGSSDTQYF. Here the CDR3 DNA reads TGTGCCAGCACTGCCAGCGGGAGTTCAGATACGCAGTATTTT.

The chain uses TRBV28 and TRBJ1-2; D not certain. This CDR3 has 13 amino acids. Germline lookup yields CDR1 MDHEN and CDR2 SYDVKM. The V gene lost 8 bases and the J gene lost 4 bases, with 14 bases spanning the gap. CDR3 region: CASGSGGSYGYTF. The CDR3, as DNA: TGTGCCAGCGGCTCAGGCGGGTCCTATGGCTACACCTTC.

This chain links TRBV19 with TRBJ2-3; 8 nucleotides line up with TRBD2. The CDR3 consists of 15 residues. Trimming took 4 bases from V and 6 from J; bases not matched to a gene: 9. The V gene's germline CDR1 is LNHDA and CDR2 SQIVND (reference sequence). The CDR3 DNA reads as TGTGCCAGTAGTAAACCGGGACTAGGTGTCGATACGCAGTATTTT. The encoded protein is CASSKPGLGVDTQYF.

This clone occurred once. The CDR3 loop reads CASSQDPSGGNTEAFF. In DNA, the CDR3 is TGCGCCAGCAGCCAAGACCCTTCAGGGGGGAACACTGAAGCTTTCTTT. The J gene is TRBJ1-1, the V gene TRBV4-1, with TRBD1 identical over 7 bases. In germline, CDR1 is MGHRA, CDR2 YSYEKL. V was clipped by 0 bases and J by 1 base; unmatched bases: 5. The CDR3 consists of 16 residues.

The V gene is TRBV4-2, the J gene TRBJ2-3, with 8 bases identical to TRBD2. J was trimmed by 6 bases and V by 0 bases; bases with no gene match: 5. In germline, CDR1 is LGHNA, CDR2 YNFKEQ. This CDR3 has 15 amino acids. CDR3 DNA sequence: TGTGCCAGCAGCCAAGATTTGAGCGGGAGTGATACGCAGTATTTT. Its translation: CASSQDLSGSDTQYF.

CDR3: CASSYRDSYGYTF. The CDR3 nucleotides are TGTGCCAGCAGTTACCGAGACAGCTATGGCTACACCTTC. The chain uses TRBV6-5 and TRBJ1-2, with D maybe TRBD1 (5 bases). The length of the CDR3 is 13 residues. From germline, CDR1 is MNHEY and CDR2 SVGAGI. V lost 2 bases and J 4 bases, leaving 8 bases between the germline ends.

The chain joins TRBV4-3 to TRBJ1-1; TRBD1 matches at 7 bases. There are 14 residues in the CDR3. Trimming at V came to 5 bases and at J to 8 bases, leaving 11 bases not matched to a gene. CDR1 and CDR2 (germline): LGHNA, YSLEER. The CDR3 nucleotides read TGCGCCAGCAGCAAGAAGGGACAGTCGGGAGAAGCTTTCTTT. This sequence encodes CASSKKGQSGEAFF.

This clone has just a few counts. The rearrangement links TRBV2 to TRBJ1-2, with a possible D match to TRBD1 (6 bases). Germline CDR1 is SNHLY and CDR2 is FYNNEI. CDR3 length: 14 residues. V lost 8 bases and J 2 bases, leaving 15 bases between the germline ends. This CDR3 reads CASQGPPRNYGYTF. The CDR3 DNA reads TGTGCCAGCCAGGGGCCTCCTCGGAACTATGGCTACACCTTC.

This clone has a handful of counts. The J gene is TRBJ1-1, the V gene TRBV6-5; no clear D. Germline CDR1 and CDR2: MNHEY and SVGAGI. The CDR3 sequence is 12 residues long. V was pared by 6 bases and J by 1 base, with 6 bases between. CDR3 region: CASSRQNTEAFF. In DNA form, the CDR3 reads TGTGCCAGCAGCAGGCAGAACACTGAAGCTTTCTTT.

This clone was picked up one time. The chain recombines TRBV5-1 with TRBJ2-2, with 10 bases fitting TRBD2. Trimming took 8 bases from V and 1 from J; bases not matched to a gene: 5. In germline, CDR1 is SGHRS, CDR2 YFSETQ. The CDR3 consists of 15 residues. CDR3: CASNRLAGNTGELFF. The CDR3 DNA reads TGCGCCAGTAACCGACTAGCGGGGAACACCGGGGAGCTGTTTTTT.

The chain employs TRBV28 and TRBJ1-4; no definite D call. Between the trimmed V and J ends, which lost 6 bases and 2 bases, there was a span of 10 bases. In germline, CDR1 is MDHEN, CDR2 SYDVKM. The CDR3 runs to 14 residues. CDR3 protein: CASRRETTNEKLFF. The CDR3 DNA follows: TGTGCCAGCAGGAGGGAGACGACTAATGAAAAACTGTTTTTT.

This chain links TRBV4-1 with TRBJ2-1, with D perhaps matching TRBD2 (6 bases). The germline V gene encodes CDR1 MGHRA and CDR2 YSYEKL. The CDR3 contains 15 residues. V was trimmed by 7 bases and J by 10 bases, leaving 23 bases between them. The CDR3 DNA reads TGCGCCAGCATGGCTATTGGGGAGGTGAGCCGAGAGCAGTTCTTC. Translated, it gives CASMAIGEVSREQFF.

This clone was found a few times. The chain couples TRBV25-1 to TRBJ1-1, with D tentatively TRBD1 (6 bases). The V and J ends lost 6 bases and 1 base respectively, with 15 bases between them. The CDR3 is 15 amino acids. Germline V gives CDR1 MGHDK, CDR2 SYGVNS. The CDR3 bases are TGTGCCAGCAGGAGTTCATGGGACAAGAACACTGAAGCTTTCTTT. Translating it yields CASRSSWDKNTEAFF.

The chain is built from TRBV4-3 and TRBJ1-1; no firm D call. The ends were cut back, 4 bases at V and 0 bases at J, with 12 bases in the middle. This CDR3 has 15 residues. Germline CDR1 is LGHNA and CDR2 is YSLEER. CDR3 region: CASSREGVLNTEAFF. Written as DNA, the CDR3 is TGCGCCAGCAGCCGAGAGGGAGTTTTGAACACTGAAGCTTTCTTT.

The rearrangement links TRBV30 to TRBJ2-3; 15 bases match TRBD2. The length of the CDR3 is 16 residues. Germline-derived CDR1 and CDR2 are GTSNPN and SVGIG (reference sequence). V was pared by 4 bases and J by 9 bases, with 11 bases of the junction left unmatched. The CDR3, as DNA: TGTGCCTGGAAGGGGACTAGCGGGAGGACCGGGGACACGCAGTATTTT. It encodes CAWKGTSGRTGDTQYF.

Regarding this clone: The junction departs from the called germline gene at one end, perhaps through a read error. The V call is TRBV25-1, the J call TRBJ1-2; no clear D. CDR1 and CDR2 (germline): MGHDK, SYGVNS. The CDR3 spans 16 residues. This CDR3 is CASSSGPRGFNYGHTF. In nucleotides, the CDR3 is TGTGCCAGCAGTAGTGGGCCTCGGGGATTCAACTATGGCCACACCTTC.

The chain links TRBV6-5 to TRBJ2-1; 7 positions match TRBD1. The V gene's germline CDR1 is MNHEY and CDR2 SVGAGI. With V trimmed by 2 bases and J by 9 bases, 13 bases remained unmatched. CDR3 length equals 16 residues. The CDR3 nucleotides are TGTGCCAGCAGTTACCTACTCCGGGACAGTCCGGGTGAGCAGTTCTTC. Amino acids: CASSYLLRDSPGEQFF.